The sequence of this T cell receptor beta chain was determined in a study of T cell changes during pregnancy in multiple sclerosis. The V segment lost 2 bases and the J segment 2 bases; nucleotides outside the gene matches: 4. There are 15 residues in the CDR3. CDR1 MNHEY and CDR2 SMNVEV come from the germline V gene (reference sequence). Using immunoSEQ multiplex PCR, the repertoire was profiled, and TCRdb retains in-frame clones only, with some absent. The table records approximately 88,000 clones, roughly 96% of them present only once. The starting material was peripheral blood, obtained in the second trimester of pregnancy. The sequence was obtained from a female donor with multiple sclerosis, enrolled in a pregnancy study. The chain couples TRBV27 to TRBJ1-2; 8 positions match TRBD1. The CDR3 nucleotides read TGTGCCAGCAGTTTACGGGCAGGGGGCAACTATGGCTACACCTTC. Amino acids: CASSLRAGGNYGYTF.